This T cell receptor beta chain was profiled in a study of cytomegalovirus exposure and HLA in healthy donors. Turning to the study itself: Among about 190 million T cells, an earlier analysis found around 100 million unique TCR beta sequences. Regarding the study as a whole: The study put 150 to 200 TCR beta chains on its list as cytomegalovirus-associated. In a later analysis, TCR beta V- and J-gene trimming was associated with a missense DCLRE1C variant. For most subjects, TCR beta sequences were reported to predict HLA-A and HLA-B alleles with accuracy.

The PCR employed 60 Vbeta primers together with 13 Jbeta primers. Clones were sequenced by immunoSEQ multiplex PCR, and TCRdb holds only the in-frame ones, with some missing. The profile covers roughly 120,000 clones, with around 60% appearing a single time and around 9.7% taken by the ten largest. The germline gives CDR1 MGHDK, CDR2 SYGVNS. CDR3 length equals 14 residues. V was clipped by 6 bases and J by 0 bases, with 8 bases between them. Note on this clone: Its antigen remains unknown.

This TCR was recovered from a woman aged 40 to 49 in good health and CMV-seropositive. The gene calls are TRBV25-1 and TRBJ1-4; no firm D call. The material sequenced was PBMCs. DNA of the CDR3: TGTGCCAGCAGGGGAGATGCAACTAATGAAAAACTGTTTTTT. Its protein product is CASRGDATNEKLFF.